The T cell receptor beta chain described here comes from a study of blood T cell repertoires in COVID-19. The germline CDR1 and CDR2 sequences are SGDLS and YYNGEE. Trimming removed 3 bases from V and 1 base from J; junction bases left unmatched: 4. This CDR3 is built from 15 residues. Assay: immunoSEQ multiplex PCR; the TCRdb copy retains only in-frame clones and omits some. The data contain about 300,000 clones, over 80% of them singletons. The rearrangement links TRBV9 to TRBJ1-2; 9 bases map to TRBD1. Specimen: peripheral blood. The source is a woman aged 40-49 years who had recovered from COVID-19. Written as DNA, the CDR3 is TGTGCCAGCAGCGCCCGGGACAGGGATAACTATGGCTACACCTTC. Translating gives CASSARDRDNYGYTF.